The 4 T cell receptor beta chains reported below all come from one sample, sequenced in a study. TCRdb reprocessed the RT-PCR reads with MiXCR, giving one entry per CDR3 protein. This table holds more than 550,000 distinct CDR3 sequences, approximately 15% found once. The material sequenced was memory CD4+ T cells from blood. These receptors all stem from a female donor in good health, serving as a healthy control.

The CDR3 coding sequence is TGCAGTACTACAGGAGGGGAGGATGGCTACACCTTC. Amino acid sequence: CSTTGGEDGYTF. This chain connects TRBV20-1 to TRBJ1-2; TRBD1 is a possible D gene (5 bases). CDR1 and CDR2 from the germline V gene are DFQATT and SNEGSKA (reference sequence). This CDR3 spans 12 amino acids. Trimming stripped 8 bases from V and 6 bases from J, with 16 bases between.

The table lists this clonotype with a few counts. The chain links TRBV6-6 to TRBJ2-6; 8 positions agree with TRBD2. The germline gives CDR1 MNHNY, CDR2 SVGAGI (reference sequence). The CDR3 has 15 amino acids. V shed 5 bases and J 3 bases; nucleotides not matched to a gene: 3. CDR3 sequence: CASSQTSVGANVLTF. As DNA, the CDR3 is TGTGCCAGCAGTCAGACTAGCGTTGGGGCCAACGTCCTGACTTTC.

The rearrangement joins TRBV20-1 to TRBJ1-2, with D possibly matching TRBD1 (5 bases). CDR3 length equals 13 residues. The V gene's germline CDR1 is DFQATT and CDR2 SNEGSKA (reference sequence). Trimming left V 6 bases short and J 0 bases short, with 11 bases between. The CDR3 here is CSAWGSSNYGYTF. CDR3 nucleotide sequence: TGCAGTGCCTGGGGGAGTTCTAACTATGGCTACACCTTC.

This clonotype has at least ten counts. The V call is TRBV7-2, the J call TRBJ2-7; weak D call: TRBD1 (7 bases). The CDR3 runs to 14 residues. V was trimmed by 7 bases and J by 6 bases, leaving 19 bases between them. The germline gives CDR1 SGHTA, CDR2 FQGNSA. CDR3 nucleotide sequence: TGTGCCAGCACCCTCAGGGGGGATTTCGGCGAGCAGTACTTC. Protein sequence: CASTLRGDFGEQYF. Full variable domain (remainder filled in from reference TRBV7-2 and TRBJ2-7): GAGVSQSPSNKVTEKGKDVELRCDPISGHTALYWYRQSLGQGLEFLIYFQGNSAPDKSGLPSDRFSAERTGGSVSTLTIQRTQQEDSAVYLCASTLRGDFGEQYFGPGTRLTVT.